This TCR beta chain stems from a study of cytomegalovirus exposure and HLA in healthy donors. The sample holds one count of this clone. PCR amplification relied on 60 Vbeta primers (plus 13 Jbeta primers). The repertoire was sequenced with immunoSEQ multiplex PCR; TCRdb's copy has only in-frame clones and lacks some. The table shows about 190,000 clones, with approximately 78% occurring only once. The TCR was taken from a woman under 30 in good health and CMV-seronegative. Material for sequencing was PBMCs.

Here the CDR3 DNA reads TGTGCCAGCAGCGCGGGGACTAGCGGGAGGCCTTCCCAAGAGACCCAGTACTTC. Its translation: CASSAGTSGRPSQETQYF. This chain uses TRBV9 with TRBJ2-5; 15 positions agree with TRBD2. Germline CDR1 is SGDLS and CDR2 is YYNGEE. The junction had 7 bases not matched to a gene; V was cut back by 3 bases and J by 1 base. The CDR3 loop spans 18 amino acids.